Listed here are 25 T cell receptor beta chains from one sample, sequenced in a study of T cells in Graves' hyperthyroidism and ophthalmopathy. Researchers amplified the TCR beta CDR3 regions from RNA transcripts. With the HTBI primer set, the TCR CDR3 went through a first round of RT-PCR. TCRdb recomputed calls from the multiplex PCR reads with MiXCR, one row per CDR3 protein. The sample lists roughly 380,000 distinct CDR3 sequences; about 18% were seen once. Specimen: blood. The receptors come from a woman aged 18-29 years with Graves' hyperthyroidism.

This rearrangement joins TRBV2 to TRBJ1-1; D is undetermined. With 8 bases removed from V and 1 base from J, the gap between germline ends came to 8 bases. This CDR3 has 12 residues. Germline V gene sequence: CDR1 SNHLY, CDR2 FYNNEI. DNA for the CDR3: TGTGCCAGCGACAACCCGAACACTGAAGCTTTCTTT. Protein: CASDNPNTEAFF.

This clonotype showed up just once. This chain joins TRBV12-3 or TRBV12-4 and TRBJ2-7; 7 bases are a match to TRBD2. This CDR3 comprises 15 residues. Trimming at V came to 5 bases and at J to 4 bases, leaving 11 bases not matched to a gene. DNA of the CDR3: TGTGCCAGCAGTATAGAAGCGGGGACCAGGTACGAGCAGTACTTC. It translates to CASSIEAGTRYEQYF.

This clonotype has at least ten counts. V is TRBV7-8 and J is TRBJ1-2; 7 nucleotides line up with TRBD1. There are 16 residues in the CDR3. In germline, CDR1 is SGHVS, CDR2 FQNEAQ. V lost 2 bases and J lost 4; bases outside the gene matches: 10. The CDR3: CASSLIQGKRVYGYTF. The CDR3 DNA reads TGTGCCAGCAGCTTAATACAGGGGAAACGAGTCTATGGCTACACCTTC.

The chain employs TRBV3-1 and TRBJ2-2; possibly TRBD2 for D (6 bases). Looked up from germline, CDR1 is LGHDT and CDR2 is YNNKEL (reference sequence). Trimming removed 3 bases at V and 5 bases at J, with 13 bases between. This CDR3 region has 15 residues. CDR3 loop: CASSQGGLGTGELFF. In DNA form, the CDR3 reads TGTGCCAGCAGCCAGGGGGGACTGGGAACCGGGGAGCTGTTTTTT.

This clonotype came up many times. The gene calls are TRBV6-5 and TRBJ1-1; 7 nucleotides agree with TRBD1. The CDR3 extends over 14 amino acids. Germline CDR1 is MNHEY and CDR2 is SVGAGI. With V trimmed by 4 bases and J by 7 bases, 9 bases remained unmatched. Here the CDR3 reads CASSWREGAFEAFF. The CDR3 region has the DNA TGTGCCAGCAGTTGGCGGGAGGGGGCCTTTGAAGCTTTCTTT.

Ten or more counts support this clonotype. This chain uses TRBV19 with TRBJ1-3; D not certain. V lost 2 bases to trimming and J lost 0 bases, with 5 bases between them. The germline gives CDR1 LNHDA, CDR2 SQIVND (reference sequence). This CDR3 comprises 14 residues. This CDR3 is CASSIFVSGNTIYF. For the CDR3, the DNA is TGTGCCAGTAGTATATTCGTCTCTGGAAACACCATATATTTT.

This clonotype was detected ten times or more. CDR3 sequence reads: CASSDPSQPQHF. CDR3 DNA sequence: TGTGCCAGCAGCGATCCTTCCCAGCCCCAGCATTTT. The gene calls are TRBV7-2 and TRBJ1-5; no firm D call. The CDR3 runs 12 residues. V lost 5 bases and J 7 bases, leaving 9 bases between the germline ends. Germline-derived CDR1 and CDR2 are SGHTA and FQGNSA.

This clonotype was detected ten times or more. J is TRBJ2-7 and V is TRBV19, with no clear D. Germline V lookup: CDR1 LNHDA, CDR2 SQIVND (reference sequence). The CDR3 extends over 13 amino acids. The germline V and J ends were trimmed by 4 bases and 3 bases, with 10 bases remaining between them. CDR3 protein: CASSRSEHYEQYF. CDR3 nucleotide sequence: TGTGCCAGTAGTAGATCGGAACACTACGAGCAGTACTTC.

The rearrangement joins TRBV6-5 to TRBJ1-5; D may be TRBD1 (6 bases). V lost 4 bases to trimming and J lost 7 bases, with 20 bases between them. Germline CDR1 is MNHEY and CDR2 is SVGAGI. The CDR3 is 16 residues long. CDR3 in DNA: TGTGCCAGCAGTTCTACAGGGTCTGGAATGTACCAGCCCCAGCATTTT. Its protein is CASSSTGSGMYQPQHF.

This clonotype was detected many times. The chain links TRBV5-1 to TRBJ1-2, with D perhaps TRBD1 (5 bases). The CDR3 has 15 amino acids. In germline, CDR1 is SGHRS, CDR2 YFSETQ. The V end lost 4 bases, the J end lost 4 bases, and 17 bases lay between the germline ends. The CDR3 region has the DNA TGCGCCAGCAGCCTAACCACCGGGGGAACCTATGGCTACACCTTC. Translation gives CASSLTTGGTYGYTF.

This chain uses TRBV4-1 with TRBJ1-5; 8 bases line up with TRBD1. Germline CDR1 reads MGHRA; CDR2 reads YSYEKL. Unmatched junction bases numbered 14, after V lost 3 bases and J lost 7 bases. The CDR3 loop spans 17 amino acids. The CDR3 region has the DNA TGCGCCAGCAGCCACCTGGGGGGGAGGACAGGGATCCAGCCCCAGCATTTT. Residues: CASSHLGGRTGIQPQHF.

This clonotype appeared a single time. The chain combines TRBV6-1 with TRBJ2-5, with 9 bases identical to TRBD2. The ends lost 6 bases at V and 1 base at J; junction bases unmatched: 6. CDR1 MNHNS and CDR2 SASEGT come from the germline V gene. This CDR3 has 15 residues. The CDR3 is CASSFSGSSQETQYF. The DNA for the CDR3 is TGTGCCAGCAGCTTTAGCGGGAGTAGCCAAGAGACCCAGTACTTC.

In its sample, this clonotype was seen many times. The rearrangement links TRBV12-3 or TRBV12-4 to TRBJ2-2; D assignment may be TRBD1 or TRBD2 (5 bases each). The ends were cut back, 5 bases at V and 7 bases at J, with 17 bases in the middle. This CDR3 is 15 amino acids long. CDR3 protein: CASSRPGRTIGELFF. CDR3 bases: TGTGCCAGCAGTAGACCGGGACGTACTATCGGGGAGCTGTTTTTT.

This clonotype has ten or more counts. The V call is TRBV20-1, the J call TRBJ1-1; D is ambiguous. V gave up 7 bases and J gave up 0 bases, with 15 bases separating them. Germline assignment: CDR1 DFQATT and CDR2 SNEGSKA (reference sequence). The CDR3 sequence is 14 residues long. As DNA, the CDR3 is TGCAGTGGCCTGGCAGGATCGATGAACACTGAAGCTTTCTTT. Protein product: CSGLAGSMNTEAFF.

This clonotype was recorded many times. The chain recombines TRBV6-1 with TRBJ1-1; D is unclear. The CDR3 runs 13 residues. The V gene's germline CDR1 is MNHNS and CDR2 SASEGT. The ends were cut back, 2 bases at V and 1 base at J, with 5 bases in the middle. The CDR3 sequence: CASSETRNTEAFF. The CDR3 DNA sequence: TGTGCCAGCAGTGAAACGCGGAACACTGAAGCTTTCTTT.

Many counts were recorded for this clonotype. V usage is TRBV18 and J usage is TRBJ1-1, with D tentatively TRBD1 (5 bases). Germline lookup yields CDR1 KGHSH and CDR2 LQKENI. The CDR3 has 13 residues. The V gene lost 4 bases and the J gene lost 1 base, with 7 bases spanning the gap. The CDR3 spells CASSQGTNTEAFF. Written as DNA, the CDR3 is TGTGCCAGCTCACAGGGGACGAACACTGAAGCTTTCTTT. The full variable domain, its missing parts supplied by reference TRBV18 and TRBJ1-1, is NAGVMQNPRHLVRRRGQEARLRCSPMKGHSHVYWYRQLPEEGLKFMVYLQKENIIDESGMPKERFSAEFPKEGPSILRIQQVVRGDSAAYFCASSQGTNTEAFFGQGTRLTVV.

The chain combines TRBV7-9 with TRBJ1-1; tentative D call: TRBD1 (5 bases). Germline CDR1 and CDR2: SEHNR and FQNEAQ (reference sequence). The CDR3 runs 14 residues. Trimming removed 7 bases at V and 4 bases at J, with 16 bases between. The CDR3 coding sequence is TGTGCCAGCATCCCGGGAGGGGCCGGCACTGAAGCTTTCTTT. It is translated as CASIPGGAGTEAFF.

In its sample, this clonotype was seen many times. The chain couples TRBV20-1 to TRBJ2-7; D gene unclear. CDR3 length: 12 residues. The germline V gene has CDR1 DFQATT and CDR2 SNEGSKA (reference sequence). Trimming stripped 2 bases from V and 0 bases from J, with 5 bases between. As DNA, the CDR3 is TGCAGTGCTAGACTGGGCTCCTACGAGCAGTACTTC. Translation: CSARLGSYEQYF.

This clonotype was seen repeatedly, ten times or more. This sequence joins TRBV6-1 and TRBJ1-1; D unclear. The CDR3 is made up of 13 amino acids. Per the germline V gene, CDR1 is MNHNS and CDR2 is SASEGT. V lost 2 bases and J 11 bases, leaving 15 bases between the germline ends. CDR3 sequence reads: CASSESGFHIAFF. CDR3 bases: TGTGCCAGCAGTGAAAGTGGATTCCACATTGCTTTCTTT.

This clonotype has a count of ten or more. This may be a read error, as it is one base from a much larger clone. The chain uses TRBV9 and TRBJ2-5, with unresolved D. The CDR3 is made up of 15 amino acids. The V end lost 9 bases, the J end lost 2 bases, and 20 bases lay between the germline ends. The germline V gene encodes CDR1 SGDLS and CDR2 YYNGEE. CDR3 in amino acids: CATQEQLEIQETQYF. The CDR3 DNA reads TGTGCCACCCAAGAGCAATTGGAGATACAAGAGACCCAGTACTTC.

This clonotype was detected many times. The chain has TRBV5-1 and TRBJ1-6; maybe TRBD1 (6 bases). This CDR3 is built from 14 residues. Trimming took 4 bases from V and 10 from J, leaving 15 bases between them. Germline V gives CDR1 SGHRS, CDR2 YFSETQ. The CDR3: CASSLFRGGSPLHF. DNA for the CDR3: TGCGCCAGCAGCCTATTCAGGGGTGGGTCACCCCTCCACTTT.

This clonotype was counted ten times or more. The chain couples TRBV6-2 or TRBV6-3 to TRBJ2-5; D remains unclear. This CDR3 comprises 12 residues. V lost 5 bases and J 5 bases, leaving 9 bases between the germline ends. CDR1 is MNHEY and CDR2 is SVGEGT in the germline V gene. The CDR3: CASSPRWETQYF. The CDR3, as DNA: TGTGCCAGCAGTCCTCGATGGGAGACCCAGTACTTC.

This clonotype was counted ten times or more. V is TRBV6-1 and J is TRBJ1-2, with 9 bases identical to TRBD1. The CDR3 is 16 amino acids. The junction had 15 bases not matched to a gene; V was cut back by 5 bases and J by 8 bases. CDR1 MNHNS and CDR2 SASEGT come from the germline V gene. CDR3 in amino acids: CASSPSPIGTGHGYTF. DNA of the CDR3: TGTGCCAGCAGTCCTTCACCTATCGGGACAGGGCACGGCTACACCTTC.

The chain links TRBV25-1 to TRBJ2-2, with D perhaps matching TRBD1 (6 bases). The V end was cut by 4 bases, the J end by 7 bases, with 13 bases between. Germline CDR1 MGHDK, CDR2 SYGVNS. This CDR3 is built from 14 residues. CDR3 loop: CASSGSGDIGELFF. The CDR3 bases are TGTGCCAGCAGTGGATCAGGGGACATCGGGGAGCTGTTTTTT.

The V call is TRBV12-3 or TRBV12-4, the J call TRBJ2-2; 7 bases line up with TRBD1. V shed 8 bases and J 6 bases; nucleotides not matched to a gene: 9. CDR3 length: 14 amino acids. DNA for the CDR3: TGTGCCAGCGCGACCGACAGGGTTCCCGGGGAGCTGTTTTTT. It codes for CASATDRVPGELFF.